The 12 T cell receptor beta chains listed next were all sequenced from one sample in a study of blood T cell repertoires in COVID-19 (dated by TCRdb to the early 2020s). Libraries were constructed by the immunoSEQ multiplex PCR assay. Sourced from immuneACCESS, this table was stored by TCRdb with only in-frame sequences that have V and J called. A share of the clones is absent; for the studies checked, an unresolved V gene accounts for under half, and the remainder has no known explanation. The sample includes hundreds of thousands of clones, with 80% to 90% observed a single time. The ten most abundant clones make up 1.1% of the sample. Sample: PBMCs or T cells enriched from blood (not recorded which). These receptors all come from a man aged 25 to 45 who had recovered from COVID-19.

J is TRBJ1-4 and V is TRBV9; no definite D call. Trimming pared 0 bases from V and 8 bases from J, leaving 17 bases between. This CDR3 contains 16 residues. Germline V CDR1 and CDR2: SGDLS, YYNGEE. CDR3 sequence reads: CASSVEGGDLGEKLFF. CDR3 bases: TGTGCCAGCAGCGTAGAGGGAGGTGATCTCGGGGAAAAACTGTTTTTT.

The chain has TRBV6-1 and TRBJ2-2; 7 bases map to TRBD1. V trimming: 7 bases; J trimming: 0 bases; junction bases outside the gene matches: 5. The CDR3 contains 15 residues. Germline CDR1 reads MNHNS; CDR2 reads SASEGT. The CDR3 reads CASNEQGPNTGELFF. The DNA of the CDR3 is TGTGCCAGCAACGAACAGGGGCCGAACACCGGGGAGCTGTTTTTT.

To note about this clone: An end of the junction does not agree with germline; a read error may underlie this. V gene TRBV10-2 combines with J gene TRBJ2-1, with 8 positions matching TRBD1. Germline V lookup: CDR1 WSHSY, CDR2 SAAADI. The CDR3 has 16 residues. The DNA of the CDR3 is TGCGCCAGCAGAGGCCCGCGGGACAGGATCTACGATGAGCAGTTCTTC. Translated, it gives CASRGPRDRIYDEQFF.

The chain is built from TRBV3-1 (or the pseudogene TRBV3-2) and TRBJ1-1, with D uncertain. CDR3 length: 16 residues. Deletions cut 0 bases from V and 1 base from J, with 12 bases between. CDR1 and CDR2 (germline): LGHDT, YNNKEL (reference sequence). This chain's CDR3 is CASSQDLTGWNTEAFF. The DNA for the CDR3 is TGTGCCAGCAGCCAAGATCTGACGGGTTGGAACACTGAAGCTTTCTTT.

This chain uses TRBV28 with TRBJ2-7; 8 nucleotides agree with TRBD2. This CDR3 is built from 16 residues. From germline, CDR1 is MDHEN and CDR2 SYDVKM. Trimming took 5 bases from V and 2 from J; bases not matched to a gene: 11. CDR3 sequence reads: CASSLPPTSAAYEQYF. DNA for the CDR3: TGTGCCAGCAGTCTTCCCCCGACTAGCGCCGCCTACGAGCAGTACTTC.

V and J are TRBV3-1 (or the pseudogene TRBV3-2) and TRBJ1-1; D is undetermined. CDR3 length: 16 amino acids. V lost 0 bases and J 1 base, leaving 12 bases between the germline ends. Per germline, CDR1 LGHDT and CDR2 YNNKEL (reference sequence). As DNA, the CDR3 is TGTGCCAGCAGCCAAGATCGCCCCCTCGGGAACACTGAAGCTTTCTTT. Its protein is CASSQDRPLGNTEAFF.

The V call is TRBV23-1, the J call TRBJ1-3; TRBD1 matches at 9 bases. TRBV23-1 is an open reading frame, and its role is uncertain. The CDR3 runs to 17 residues. V lost 3 bases to trimming and J lost 3 bases; unmatched junction nucleotides: 9. DNA for the CDR3: TGCGCCAGCAGTCATAGGGACAGGGTAGTATATGGAAACACCATATATTTT. Protein sequence: CASSHRDRVVYGNTIYF.

The V and J genes are TRBV13 and TRBJ2-1, with TRBD2 matching 9 bases. Germline trimming cut 7 bases from V and 5 bases from J; bases unmatched to any gene: 6. Germline loops: CDR1 PRHDT, CDR2 FYEKMQ (reference sequence). CDR3 length equals 14 residues. CDR3: CASTRRGGDNEQFF. The CDR3 nucleotides read TGTGCCAGCACCCGCCGCGGGGGGGACAATGAGCAGTTCTTC.

The sample holds one count of this clone. The genes are TRBV18 and TRBJ1-4; 8 nucleotides match TRBD1. The CDR3 contains 15 residues. In germline, CDR1 is KGHSH, CDR2 LQKENI. The trim removed 6 bases at V and 6 bases at J, leaving 9 bases unmatched. The CDR3 bases are TGTGCCAGCTCGCTTACAGGGGGTAATGATGAAAAACTGTTTTTT. Protein sequence: CASSLTGGNDEKLFF.

The genes are TRBV5-1 and TRBJ1-2; D might be TRBD1 (5 bases). This CDR3 has 13 amino acids. Germline V lookup: CDR1 SGHRS, CDR2 YFSETQ. V gave up 5 bases and J gave up 6 bases, with 14 bases separating them. The CDR3 sequence is CASSIGQNHGYTF. The DNA of the CDR3 is TGCGCCAGCAGTATCGGACAAAACCATGGCTACACCTTC. The variable domain in full, with the rest retrieved from reference TRBV5-1 and TRBJ1-2, is KAGVTQTPRYLIKTRGQQVTLSCSPISGHRSVSWYQQTPGQGLQFLFEYFSETQRNKGNFPGRFSGRQFSNSRSEMNVSTLELGDSALYLCASSIGQNHGYTFGSGTRLTVV.

The chain couples TRBV12-3 or TRBV12-4 to TRBJ1-2; D gene unclear. The CDR3 length is 13 residues. V lost 2 bases and J 6 bases, leaving 10 bases between the germline ends. The CDR3 reads CASSLRISNGYTF. Written as DNA, the CDR3 is TGTGCCAGCAGTTTAAGAATATCTAATGGCTACACCTTC.

The rearrangement uses TRBV5-1 and TRBJ2-7; D possibly corresponds to TRBD2 (6 bases). The CDR3 is made up of 16 amino acids. The germline V gene has CDR1 SGHRS and CDR2 YFSETQ. Trimming stripped 4 bases from V and 3 bases from J, with 20 bases between. The CDR3 DNA sequence: TGCGCCAGCAGCCCGCGGGAAGGAGCTCCTCACTACGAGCAGTACTTC. It encodes CASSPREGAPHYEQYF.